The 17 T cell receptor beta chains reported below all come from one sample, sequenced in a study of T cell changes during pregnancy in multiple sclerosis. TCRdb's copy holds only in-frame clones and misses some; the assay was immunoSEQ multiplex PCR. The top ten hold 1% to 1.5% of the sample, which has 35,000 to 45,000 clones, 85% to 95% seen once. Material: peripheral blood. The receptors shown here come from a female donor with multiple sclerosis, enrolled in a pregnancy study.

The CDR3 here is CASSNRGRGETQYF. The CDR3 bases are TGTGCCAGCAGCAACAGGGGGCGGGGGGAGACCCAGTACTTC. V is TRBV7-2 and J is TRBJ2-5, with 9 bases lining up with TRBD1. This CDR3 has 14 residues. Trimming removed 5 bases from V and 5 bases from J; junction bases left unmatched: 6. Germline loops: CDR1 SGHTA, CDR2 FQGNSA.

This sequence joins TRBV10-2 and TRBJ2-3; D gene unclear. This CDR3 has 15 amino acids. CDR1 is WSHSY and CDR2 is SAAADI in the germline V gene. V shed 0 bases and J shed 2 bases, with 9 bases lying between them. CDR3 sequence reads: CASSESHRITDTQYF. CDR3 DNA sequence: TGCGCCAGCAGTGAGTCGCACAGAATCACAGATACGCAGTATTTT.

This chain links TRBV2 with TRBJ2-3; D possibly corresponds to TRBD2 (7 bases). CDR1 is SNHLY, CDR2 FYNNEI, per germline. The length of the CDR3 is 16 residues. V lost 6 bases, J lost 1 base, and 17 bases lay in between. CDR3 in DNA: TGTGCCAGCAGGATGTCACAGGGAGGGGGCACAGATACGCAGTATTTT. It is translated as CASRMSQGGGTDTQYF.

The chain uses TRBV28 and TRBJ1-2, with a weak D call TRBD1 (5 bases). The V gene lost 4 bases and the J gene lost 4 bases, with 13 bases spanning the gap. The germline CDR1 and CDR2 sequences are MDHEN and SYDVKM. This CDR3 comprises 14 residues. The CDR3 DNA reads TGTGCCAGCAGTTCGGCCGGGACCATCTATGGCTACACCTTC. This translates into CASSSAGTIYGYTF.

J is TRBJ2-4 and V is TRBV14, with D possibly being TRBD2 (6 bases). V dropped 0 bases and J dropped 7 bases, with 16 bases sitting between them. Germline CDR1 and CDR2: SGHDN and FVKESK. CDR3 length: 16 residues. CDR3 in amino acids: CASSQDPLARLNIQYF. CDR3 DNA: TGTGCCAGCAGCCAAGACCCCCTAGCGAGGCTGAACATTCAGTACTTC.

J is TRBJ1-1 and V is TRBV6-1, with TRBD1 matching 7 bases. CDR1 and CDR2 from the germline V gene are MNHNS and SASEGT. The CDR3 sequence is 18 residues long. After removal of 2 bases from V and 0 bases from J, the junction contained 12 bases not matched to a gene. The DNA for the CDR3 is TGTGCCAGCAGTGAATTAACCGGGACAGCACTTATGAACACTGAAGCTTTCTTT. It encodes CASSELTGTALMNTEAFF.

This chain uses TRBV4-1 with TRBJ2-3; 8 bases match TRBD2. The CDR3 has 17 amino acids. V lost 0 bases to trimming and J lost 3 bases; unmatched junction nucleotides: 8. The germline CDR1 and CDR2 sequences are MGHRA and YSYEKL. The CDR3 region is CASSQEGAGGSTDTQYF. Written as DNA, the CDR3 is TGCGCCAGCAGCCAAGAAGGCGCGGGAGGATCAACAGATACGCAGTATTTT.

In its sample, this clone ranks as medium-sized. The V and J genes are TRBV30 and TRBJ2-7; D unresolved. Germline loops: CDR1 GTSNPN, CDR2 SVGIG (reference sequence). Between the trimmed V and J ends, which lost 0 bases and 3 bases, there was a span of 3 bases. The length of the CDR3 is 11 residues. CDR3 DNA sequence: TGTGCCTGGAGTGTAAACTACGAGCAGTACTTC. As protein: CAWSVNYEQYF.

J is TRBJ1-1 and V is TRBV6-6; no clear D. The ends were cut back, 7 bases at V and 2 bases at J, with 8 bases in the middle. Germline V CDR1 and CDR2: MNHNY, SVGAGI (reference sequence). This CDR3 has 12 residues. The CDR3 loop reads CASMTLNTEAFF. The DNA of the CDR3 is TGTGCCAGCATGACCCTTAACACTGAAGCTTTCTTT.

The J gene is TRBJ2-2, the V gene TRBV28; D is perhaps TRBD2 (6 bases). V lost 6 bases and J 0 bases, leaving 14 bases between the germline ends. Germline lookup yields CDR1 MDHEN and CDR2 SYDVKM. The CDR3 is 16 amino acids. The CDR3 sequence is CASSPTSSTNTGELFF. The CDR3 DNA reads TGTGCCAGCAGCCCTACTAGCTCAACGAACACCGGGGAGCTGTTTTTT.

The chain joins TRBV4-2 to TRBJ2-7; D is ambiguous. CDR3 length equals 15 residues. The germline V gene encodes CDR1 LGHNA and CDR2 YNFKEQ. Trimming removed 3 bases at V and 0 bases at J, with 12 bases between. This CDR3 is CASSQVKASSYEQYF. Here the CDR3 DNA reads TGTGCCAGCAGCCAGGTAAAGGCTAGCTCCTACGAGCAGTACTTC.

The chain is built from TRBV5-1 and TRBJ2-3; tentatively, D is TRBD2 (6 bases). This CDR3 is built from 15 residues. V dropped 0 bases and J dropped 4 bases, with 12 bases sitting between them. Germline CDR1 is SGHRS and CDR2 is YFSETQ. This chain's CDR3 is CASSLGERAADTQYF. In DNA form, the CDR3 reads TGCGCCAGCAGCTTGGGCGAGCGGGCGGCAGATACGCAGTATTTT.

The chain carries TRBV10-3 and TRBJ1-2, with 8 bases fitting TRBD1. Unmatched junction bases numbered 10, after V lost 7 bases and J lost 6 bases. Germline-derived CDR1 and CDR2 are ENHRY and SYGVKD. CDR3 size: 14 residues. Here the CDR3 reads CAITKRQGADGYTF. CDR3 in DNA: TGTGCCATCACGAAGAGGCAGGGGGCGGATGGCTACACCTTC.

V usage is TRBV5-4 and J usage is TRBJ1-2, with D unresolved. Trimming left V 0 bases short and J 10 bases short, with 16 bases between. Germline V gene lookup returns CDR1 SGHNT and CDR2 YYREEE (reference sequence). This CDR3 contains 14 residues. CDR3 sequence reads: CASSLVLLDIDYTF. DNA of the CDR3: TGTGCCAGCAGCTTGGTTCTTCTTGACATCGACTACACCTTC.

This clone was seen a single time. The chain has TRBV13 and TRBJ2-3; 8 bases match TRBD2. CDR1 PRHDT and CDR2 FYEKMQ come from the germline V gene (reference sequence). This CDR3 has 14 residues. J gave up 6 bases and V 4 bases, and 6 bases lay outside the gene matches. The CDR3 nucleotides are TGTGCCAGCAGCTCAGGGACTAGTAACGATACGCAGTATTTT. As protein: CASSSGTSNDTQYF.

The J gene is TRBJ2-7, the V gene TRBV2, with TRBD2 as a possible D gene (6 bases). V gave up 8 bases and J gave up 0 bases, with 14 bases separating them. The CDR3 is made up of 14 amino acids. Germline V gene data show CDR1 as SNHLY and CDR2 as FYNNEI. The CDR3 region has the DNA TGTGCCAGCCTGGGACTCCTCCCCTCCTACGAGCAGTACTTC. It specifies CASLGLLPSYEQYF. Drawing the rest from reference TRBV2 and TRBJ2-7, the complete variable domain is EPEVTQTPSHQVTQMGQEVILRCVPISNHLYFYWYRQILGQKVEFLVSFYNNEISEKSEIFDDQFSVERPDGSNFTLKIRSTKLEDSAMYFCASLGLLPSYEQYFGPGTRLTVT.

CDR3 sequence reads: CASSLGAEQFF. CDR3 coding DNA: TGCGCCAGCAGCCTGGGTGCTGAGCAGTTCTTC. This chain links TRBV5-1 with TRBJ2-1; D unresolved. Germline V gene data show CDR1 as SGHRS and CDR2 as YFSETQ. V was clipped by 4 bases and J by 9 bases, with 8 bases between them. This CDR3 is built from 11 residues.